The T cell receptor beta chain under discussion was sequenced for a study of CD8+ T cells in alopecia areata. Study overall: The drug, tofacitinib, lasted 6 to 18 months, followed by 6 months off drug. Notes on the study in general: Sequencing of scalp samples also includes resident alphabeta T cells from normal skin. Expanded CD8+ clones among the top 100, as well as scalp clonality, were significantly decreased by tofacitinib.

As to this clone: Its antigen remains unidentified.

There are 16 residues in the CDR3. V dropped 3 bases and J dropped 3; count of bases not matched to a gene: 8. Germline-derived CDR1 and CDR2 are MDHEN and SYDVKM. RNA was isolated and reverse transcribed to cDNA, the sequencing template. Sequenced by immunoSEQ multiplex PCR; TCRdb stores in-frame clones only, minus some. This sample has approximately 210,000 clones; roughly three fifths occur once, and the top ten carry over 1%. Treatment here: oral pan-JAK inhibitor, 5-10 mg twice daily. The clonotype was recovered from a human donor with alopecia areata. Sample: CD4+ T cells sorted from blood, taken at approximately week 42, from a patient treated with tofacitinib. The V call is TRBV28, the J call TRBJ1-5; 7 nucleotides agree with TRBD1. CDR3: CASSLQYRGDNQPQHF. CDR3 sequence (DNA): TGTGCCAGCAGTTTGCAGTACAGGGGAGACAATCAGCCCCAGCATTTT.